This T cell receptor (beta chain) stems from a study of cytomegalovirus exposure and HLA in healthy donors. Turning to the study itself: Counted in an early data release were 75 million to 85 million unique TCRs from HLA-typed donors. Study-wide results and caveats: Most observed TCR sequences were rare, whereas some public TCRs were detected in many donors.

This clone was seen a single time. Its cognate antigen is unknown. The CDR3 consists of 15 residues. The germline gives CDR1 SGHTA, CDR2 FQGNSA. V was cut by 2 bases and J by 2 bases, with 11 bases left in between. In the PCR, 60 Vbeta and 13 Jbeta primers were used. Assay: immunoSEQ multiplex PCR; the TCRdb copy retains only in-frame clones and omits some. The data contain about 130,000 clones, around four fifths of them seen just once; the ten biggest clones take up more than 0.9%. Material for sequencing was PBMCs. The source of this sequence is a boy aged 5 to 17 in good health and CMV-seronegative. This chain joins TRBV7-2 and TRBJ2-3, with D hard to call. The CDR3 sequence is CASSLLVGHTDTQYF. The CDR3 nucleotides read TGTGCCAGCAGCTTATTGGTGGGCCACACAGATACGCAGTATTTT.